This TCR beta chain came from a study of blood T cell repertoires in COVID-19. Study as a whole: COVID-19 samples from acute and convalescent phases originated in the United States, Italy and Spain.

Per germline, CDR1 GTSNPN and CDR2 SVGIG (reference sequence). V lost 6 bases and J lost 10, with 16 bases in between. The CDR3 runs 12 residues. Recruits, aged about 18 to 90 years, lived in 24 US areas. Original processing notes: From reference gene primer amplification, estimates of nucleated cell counts were derived. This table comes from immunoSEQ multiplex PCR, and its TCRdb copy is limited to in-frame clones, with some not included. The V and J calls and clone size are taken from that table; D and trimming were inferred from the DNA. The repertoire holds about 250,000 clones, with about 88% as singletons.

The V and J genes are TRBV30 and TRBJ2-1, with no clear D. Material: PBMCs or T cells enriched from blood (not recorded which). The sequence came from a woman aged 45-59 years who had recovered from COVID-19. As DNA, the CDR3 is TGTGCCTGTTGGAACCCCCTGAGGGAGCAGTTCTTC. Amino acids: CACWNPLREQFF. Full variable domain (outside the CDR3, taken from reference TRBV30 and TRBJ2-1): SQTIHQWPATLVQPVGSPLSLECTVEGTSNPNLYWYRQAAGRGLQLLFYSVGIGQISSEVPQNLSASRPQDRQFILSSKKLLLSDSGFYLCACWNPLREQFFGPGTRLTVL.